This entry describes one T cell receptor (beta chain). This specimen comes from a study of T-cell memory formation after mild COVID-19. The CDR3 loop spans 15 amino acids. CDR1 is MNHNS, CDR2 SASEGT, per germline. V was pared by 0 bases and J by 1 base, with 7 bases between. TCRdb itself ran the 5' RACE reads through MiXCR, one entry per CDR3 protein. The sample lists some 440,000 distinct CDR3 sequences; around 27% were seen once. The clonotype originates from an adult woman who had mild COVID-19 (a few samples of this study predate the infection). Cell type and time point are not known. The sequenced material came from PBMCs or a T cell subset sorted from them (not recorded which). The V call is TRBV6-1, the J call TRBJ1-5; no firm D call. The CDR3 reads CASSEAPGSNQPQHF. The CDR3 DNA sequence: TGTGCCAGCAGTGAAGCACCGGGGAGCAATCAGCCCCAGCATTTT.